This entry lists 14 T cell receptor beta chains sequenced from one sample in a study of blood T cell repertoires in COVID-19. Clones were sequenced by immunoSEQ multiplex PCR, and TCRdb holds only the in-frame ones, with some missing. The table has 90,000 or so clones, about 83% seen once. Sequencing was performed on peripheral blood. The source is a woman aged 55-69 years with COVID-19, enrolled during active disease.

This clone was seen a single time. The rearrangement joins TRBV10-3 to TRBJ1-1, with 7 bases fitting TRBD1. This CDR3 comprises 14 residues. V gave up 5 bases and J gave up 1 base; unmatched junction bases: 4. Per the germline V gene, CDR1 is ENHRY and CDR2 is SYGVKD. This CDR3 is CAISHGTANTEAFF. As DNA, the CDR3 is TGTGCCATCAGTCACGGGACAGCGAACACTGAAGCTTTCTTT.

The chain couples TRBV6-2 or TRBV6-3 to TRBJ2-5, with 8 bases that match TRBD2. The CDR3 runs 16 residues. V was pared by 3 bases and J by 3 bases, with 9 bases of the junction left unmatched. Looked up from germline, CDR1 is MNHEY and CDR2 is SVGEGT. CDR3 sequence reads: CASSYSSGGLKETQYF. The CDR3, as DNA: TGTGCCAGCAGTTATTCGAGCGGGGGCCTTAAAGAGACCCAGTACTTC.

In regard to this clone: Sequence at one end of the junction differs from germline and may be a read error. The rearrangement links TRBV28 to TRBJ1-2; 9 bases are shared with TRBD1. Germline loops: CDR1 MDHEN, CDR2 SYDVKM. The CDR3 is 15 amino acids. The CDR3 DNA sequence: TGTGCCAGCACTCCCCCGGGACAGGGTAACTATGGCTTCACCTTC. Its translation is CASTPPGQGNYGFTF.

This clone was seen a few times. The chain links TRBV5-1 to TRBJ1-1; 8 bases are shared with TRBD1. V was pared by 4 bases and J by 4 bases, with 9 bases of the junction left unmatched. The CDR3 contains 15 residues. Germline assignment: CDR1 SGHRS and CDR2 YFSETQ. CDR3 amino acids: CASSPVRGPGTEAFF. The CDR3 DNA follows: TGCGCCAGCAGCCCTGTCAGGGGGCCAGGCACTGAAGCTTTCTTT.

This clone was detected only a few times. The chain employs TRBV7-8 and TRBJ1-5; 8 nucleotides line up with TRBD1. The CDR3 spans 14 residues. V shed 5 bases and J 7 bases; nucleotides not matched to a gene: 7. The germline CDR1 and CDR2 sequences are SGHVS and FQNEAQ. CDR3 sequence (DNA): TGTGCCAGCAGCCGACCAGGGGGCTCACAGCCCCAGCATTTT. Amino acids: CASSRPGGSQPQHF. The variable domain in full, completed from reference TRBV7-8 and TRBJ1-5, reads GAGVSQSPRYKVAKRGQDVALRCDPISGHVSLFWYQQALGQGPEFLTYFQNEAQLDKSGLPSDRFFAERPEGSVSTLKIQRTQQEDSAVYLCASSRPGGSQPQHFGDGTRLSIL.

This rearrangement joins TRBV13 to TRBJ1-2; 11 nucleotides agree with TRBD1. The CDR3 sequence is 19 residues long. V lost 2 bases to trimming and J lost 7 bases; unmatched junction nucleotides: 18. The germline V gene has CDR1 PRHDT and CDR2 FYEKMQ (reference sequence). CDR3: CASSLTPPGQGEPRGGYTF. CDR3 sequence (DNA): TGTGCCAGCAGCTTAACCCCTCCGGGACAGGGGGAGCCTAGGGGTGGCTACACCTTC.

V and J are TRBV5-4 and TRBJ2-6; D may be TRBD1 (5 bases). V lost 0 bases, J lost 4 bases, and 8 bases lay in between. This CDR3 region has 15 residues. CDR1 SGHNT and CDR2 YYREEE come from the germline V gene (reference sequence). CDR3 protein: CASSLATGGANVLTF. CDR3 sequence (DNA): TGTGCCAGCAGCTTGGCCACAGGAGGGGCCAACGTCCTGACTTTC. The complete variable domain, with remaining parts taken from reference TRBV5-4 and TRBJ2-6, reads ETGVTQSPTHLIKTRGQQVTLRCSSQSGHNTVSWYQQALGQGPQFIFQYYREEENGRGNFPPRFSGLQFPNYSSELNVNALELDDSALYLCASSLATGGANVLTFGAGSRLTVL.

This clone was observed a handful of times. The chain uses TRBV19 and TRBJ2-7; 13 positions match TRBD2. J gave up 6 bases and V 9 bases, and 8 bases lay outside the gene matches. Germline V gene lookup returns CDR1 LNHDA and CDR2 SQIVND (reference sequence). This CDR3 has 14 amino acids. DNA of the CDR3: TGTGCCAGCACACGGACTAGCGGGGGCTCCGAGCAGTACTTC. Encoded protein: CASTRTSGGSEQYF.

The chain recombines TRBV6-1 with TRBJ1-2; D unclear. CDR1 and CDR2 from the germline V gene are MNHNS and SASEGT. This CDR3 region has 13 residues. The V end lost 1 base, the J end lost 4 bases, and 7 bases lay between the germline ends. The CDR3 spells CASSEGPGYGYTF. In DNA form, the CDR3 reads TGTGCCAGCAGTGAAGGTCCGGGCTATGGCTACACCTTC.

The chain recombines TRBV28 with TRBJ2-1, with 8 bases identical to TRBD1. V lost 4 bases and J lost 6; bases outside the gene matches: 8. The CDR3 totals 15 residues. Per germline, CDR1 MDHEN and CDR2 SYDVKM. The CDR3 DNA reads TGTGCCAGCAGTTCGCGGACAGGGCTCGCCAATGAGCAGTTCTTC. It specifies CASSSRTGLANEQFF.

In DNA form, the CDR3 reads TGTGCCATCGGTTTAGGGGGCTCCGGGACAGATACGCAGTATTTT. Encoded protein: CAIGLGGSGTDTQYF. V gene TRBV10-3 combines with J gene TRBJ2-3; TRBD1 agrees at 7 bases. The V and J ends lost 8 bases and 3 bases, in that order; junction bases with no gene match: 11. Germline CDR1 is ENHRY and CDR2 is SYGVKD. The CDR3 totals 15 residues.

CDR3 in amino acids: CASSQDRNPSGNIQYF. CDR3 in DNA: TGCGCCAGCAGCCAAGATCGAAATCCTAGCGGTAACATTCAGTACTTC. This chain links TRBV4-1 with TRBJ2-4; 7 bases map to TRBD2. In germline, CDR1 is MGHRA, CDR2 YSYEKL. The CDR3 totals 16 residues. V lost 0 bases and J lost 7; bases outside the gene matches: 9.

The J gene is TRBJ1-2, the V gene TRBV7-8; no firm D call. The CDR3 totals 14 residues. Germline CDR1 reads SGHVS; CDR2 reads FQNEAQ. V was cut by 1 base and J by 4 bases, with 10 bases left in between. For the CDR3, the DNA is TGTGCCAGCAGCTTAGGGCGGTCTTTCTATGGCTACACCTTC. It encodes CASSLGRSFYGYTF.

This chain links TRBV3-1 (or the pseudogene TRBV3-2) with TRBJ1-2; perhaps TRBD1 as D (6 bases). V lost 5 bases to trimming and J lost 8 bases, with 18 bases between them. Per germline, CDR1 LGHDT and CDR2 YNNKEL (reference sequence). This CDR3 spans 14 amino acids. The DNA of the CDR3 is TGTGCCAGCAGCACCCCCGGGACATGGTTCGGCTACACCTTC. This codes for CASSTPGTWFGYTF.